Listed below are T cell receptor beta chains from one sample, sequenced in a study of CD8+ T cells in alopecia areata. Assay: immunoSEQ multiplex PCR; the TCRdb copy retains only in-frame clones and omits some. This sample has about 130,000 clones, with about 57% found just once. Here the sequenced sample was CD4+ T cells sorted from blood, taken at week 0. The receptor source for this set is a human donor with alopecia areata. CDR3s include the opening cysteine and the closing phenylalanine or tryptophan. A D gene is named only where the DNA matches it firmly.

d_call: -; v_call: TRBV18; cdr3_aa: CASSKTSRFTDTQYF
d_call: TRBD2; v_call: TRBV30; cdr3_aa: CAWRIAGSTDTQYF
d_call: -; v_call: TRBV7-9; cdr3_aa: CASSLYRAYSYEQYF
d_call: TRBD2; v_call: TRBV5-1; cdr3_aa: CASSLGTSGPRTDTQYF
d_call: -; v_call: TRBV7-9; cdr3_aa: CASSLEVGTEAFF
d_call: TRBD2; v_call: TRBV7-9; cdr3_aa: CASSSGSGSWRDTQYF
d_call: -; v_call: TRBV25-1; cdr3_aa: CASSEWEGDEQYF
d_call: -; v_call: TRBV6-5; cdr3_aa: CASSYGPLQETQYF
d_call: TRBD1; v_call: TRBV13; cdr3_aa: CASSHGQGKNIQYF
d_call: -; v_call: TRBV5-1; cdr3_aa: CASSGQGLAQEGQYF
d_call: -; v_call: TRBV21-1; cdr3_aa: CASSTPPPAGPRTVQYF
d_call: -; v_call: TRBV7-2; cdr3_aa: CASSLEGRRRYGYTF
d_call: -; v_call: TRBV2; cdr3_aa: CASSIGTNTEAFF
d_call: -; v_call: TRBV7-8; cdr3_aa: CASSASGQPYGYTF
d_call: TRBD2; v_call: TRBV27; cdr3_aa: CASNSRGGTNNEQFF
d_call: -; v_call: TRBV7-7; cdr3_aa: CASRTNDGTGELFF